The 7 T cell receptor beta chains in this list originate from one sample, sequenced in a study of T cell responses to AZD1222 COVID-19 vaccine. Some clones are missing from TCRdb's copy, which holds only in-frame ones; the method was immunoSEQ multiplex PCR. The repertoire holds about 97,000 clones, 91% seen once, with approximately 8.3% in the top ten. Material: peripheral blood, obtained on day 0 of AZD1222 vaccination. These receptors originate from an adult in good health.

This CDR3 reads CASGPRTGAYEQYF. Here the CDR3 DNA reads TGTGCTAGTGGTCCCCGGACAGGGGCCTACGAGCAGTACTTC. The rearrangement joins TRBV12-5 to TRBJ2-7, with 9 nucleotides matching TRBD1. V lost 5 bases to trimming and J lost 2 bases; unmatched junction nucleotides: 4. The CDR3 length is 14 residues. CDR1 and CDR2 from the germline V gene are LGHNT and FRNRAP.

This chain links TRBV20-1 with TRBJ2-7, with TRBD2 identical over 11 bases. The CDR3 runs 14 residues. V was pared by 6 bases and J by 0 bases, with 4 bases of the junction left unmatched. The V gene's germline CDR1 is DFQATT and CDR2 SNEGSKA (reference sequence). CDR3 sequence: CSASSGRVSYEQYF. The CDR3 region has the DNA TGCAGTGCGAGTAGCGGGAGGGTCTCCTACGAGCAGTACTTC.

The chain couples TRBV28 to TRBJ2-3; 8 bases agree with TRBD1. Trimming took 10 bases from V and 2 from J; bases not matched to a gene: 8. In germline, CDR1 is MDHEN, CDR2 SYDVKM. The CDR3 covers 14 residues. The chain's CDR3 is CANSGGSVTDTQYF. CDR3 in DNA: TGTGCCAACTCAGGGGGCAGCGTCACAGATACGCAGTATTTT.

V is TRBV27 and J is TRBJ2-3, with 8 positions matching TRBD2. CDR1 is MNHEY, CDR2 SMNVEV, per germline (reference sequence). CDR3 length: 15 residues. The junction had 8 bases not matched to a gene; V was cut back by 5 bases and J by 4 bases. The CDR3 is CASSVSGDQPDTQYF. CDR3 in DNA: TGTGCCAGCAGTGTTAGCGGGGACCAACCAGATACGCAGTATTTT.

This clone appeared once. The V gene is TRBV7-6, the J gene TRBJ2-1; the D is unclear. This CDR3 spans 11 amino acids. Trimming pared 0 bases from V and 9 bases from J, leaving 3 bases between. The germline gives CDR1 SGHVS, CDR2 FNYEAQ. CDR3 region: CASSLASEQFF. In DNA form, the CDR3 reads TGTGCCAGCAGCTTAGCGAGTGAGCAGTTCTTC.

This chain uses TRBV18 with TRBJ1-5; D not certain. Germline CDR1 reads KGHSH; CDR2 reads LQKENI. CDR3 length: 13 residues. Trimming cost V 5 bases and J 3 bases, with 8 bases left between them. CDR3 residues: CASSKGFNQPQHF. CDR3 DNA sequence: TGTGCCAGCTCAAAGGGCTTCAATCAGCCCCAGCATTTT.

V and J are TRBV3-1 (or the pseudogene TRBV3-2) and TRBJ2-1, with 12 bases aligning to TRBD2. The germline CDR1 and CDR2 sequences are LGHDT and YNNKEL (reference sequence). CDR3 size: 18 residues. V trimming: 4 bases; J trimming: 13 bases; junction bases outside the gene matches: 20. The CDR3 loop is CASSPQRRLAGVSIRQFF. DNA of the CDR3: TGTGCCAGCAGCCCCCAACGGCGACTAGCGGGAGTGAGCATTCGCCAGTTCTTC.